The next 17 T cell receptor beta chains were all read from a single sample in a study of cytotoxic CD8 clonotypes in ibrutinib-treated CLL. Assay: immunoSEQ multiplex PCR; the TCRdb copy retains only in-frame clones and omits some. Among around 70,000 clones listed, 90% were seen once. Sequencing used PBMCs, obtained after 12 months of ibrutinib treatment. These receptor sequences come from a human donor with chronic lymphocytic leukemia.

The rearrangement joins TRBV7-6 to TRBJ2-7; no clear D. This CDR3 has 12 residues. V shed 5 bases and J shed 4 bases, with 9 bases lying between them. The germline V gene encodes CDR1 SGHVS and CDR2 FNYEAQ. CDR3 in DNA: TGTGCCAGCAGCCCCGGCCTGTACGAGCAGTACTTC. It encodes CASSPGLYEQYF.

The chain uses TRBV7-8 and TRBJ2-7, with 11 bases identical to TRBD2. Trimming took 5 bases from V and 4 from J; bases not matched to a gene: 7. The length of the CDR3 is 15 residues. Germline CDR1 and CDR2: SGHVS and FQNEAQ. CDR3 DNA sequence: TGTGCCAGCAGCGGTCGACTAGCGGGATTTTACGAGCAGTACTTC. Translating it yields CASSGRLAGFYEQYF.

The V and J genes are TRBV2 and TRBJ1-2; TRBD1 might be the D (5 bases). CDR1 and CDR2 (germline): SNHLY, FYNNEI. CDR3 length: 13 residues. V was shortened by 10 bases and J by 3 bases, with 15 bases between the two germline ends. The chain's CDR3 is CATSALGDYGYTF. The CDR3 DNA is TGTGCCACCTCTGCGTTGGGGGACTATGGCTACACCTTC.

The chain links TRBV9 to TRBJ1-1; D perhaps matches TRBD1 (5 bases). CDR1 and CDR2 (germline): SGDLS, YYNGEE. Trimming pared 4 bases from V and 3 bases from J, leaving 10 bases between. The CDR3 runs 13 residues. CDR3 coding DNA: TGTGCCAGCAGCCCCCAGGGTCACACTGAAGCTTTCTTT. Protein sequence: CASSPQGHTEAFF.

The genes are TRBV6-5 and TRBJ2-7; D is unresolved. CDR1 is MNHEY and CDR2 is SVGAGI in the germline V gene. Trimming shortened V by 6 bases and J by 6 bases, and 15 bases separated the two germline ends. This CDR3 region has 13 residues. CDR3 in amino acids: CASRLKSYSEQYF. The CDR3 DNA reads TGTGCCAGCAGACTAAAGAGCTACTCCGAGCAGTACTTC.

V is TRBV30 and J is TRBJ2-5, with 7 nucleotides matching TRBD1. J was trimmed by 7 bases and V by 3 bases; bases with no gene match: 14. This CDR3 has 15 residues. Germline assignment: CDR1 GTSNPN and CDR2 SVGIG (reference sequence). CDR3 sequence reads: CAWSWGQSAVGTQYF. The CDR3 coding sequence is TGTGCCTGGAGCTGGGGACAGTCCGCAGTTGGGACCCAGTACTTC.

This chain connects TRBV19 to TRBJ2-3, with 10 bases matching TRBD2. V dropped 9 bases and J dropped 3; count of bases not matched to a gene: 15. Per the germline V gene, CDR1 is LNHDA and CDR2 is SQIVND (reference sequence). The CDR3 sequence is 17 residues long. The CDR3 is CASRSGRALRQTDTQYF. The CDR3, as DNA: TGTGCCAGCCGGAGCGGGAGGGCCTTGCGTCAGACAGATACGCAGTATTTT.

The chain has TRBV2 and TRBJ2-7; no definite D call. Germline V gene sequence: CDR1 SNHLY, CDR2 FYNNEI. The CDR3 extends over 13 amino acids. V lost 5 bases and J lost 1, with 9 bases in between. The CDR3 region is CASSREASYEQYF. In nucleotides, the CDR3 is TGTGCCAGCAGTCGCGAGGCTTCCTACGAGCAGTACTTC.

J is TRBJ1-2 and V is TRBV10-3, with D possibly TRBD1 on 5 matching bases. V was clipped by 6 bases and J by 4 bases, with 9 bases between them. Germline V gene data show CDR1 as ENHRY and CDR2 as SYGVKD. CDR3 size: 12 residues. CDR3 in amino acids: CAISRQPYGYTF. DNA for the CDR3: TGTGCCATCAGCAGACAGCCCTATGGCTACACCTTC.

This clone appeared once. The chain joins TRBV19 to TRBJ2-1; D ambiguous. The CDR3 extends over 16 amino acids. V was pared by 2 bases and J by 2 bases, with 13 bases between. Per germline, CDR1 LNHDA and CDR2 SQIVND (reference sequence). In DNA, the CDR3 is TGTGCCAGTAGTATAACTCTTCCTCTCGCCTACAATGAGCAGTTCTTC. Encoded protein: CASSITLPLAYNEQFF.

This chain uses TRBV5-1 with TRBJ2-5, with D uncertain. V was trimmed by 0 bases and J by 0 bases, leaving 9 bases between them. The length of the CDR3 is 15 residues. Germline V gene lookup returns CDR1 SGHRS and CDR2 YFSETQ. As DNA, the CDR3 is TGCGCCAGCAGCTTGGGTATAGCTTACCAAGAGACCCAGTACTTC. Encoded protein: CASSLGIAYQETQYF.

This chain uses TRBV7-9 with TRBJ2-7; D might be TRBD2 (6 bases). The V and J ends lost 3 bases and 4 bases respectively, with 13 bases between them. Per the germline V gene, CDR1 is SEHNR and CDR2 is FQNEAQ (reference sequence). The CDR3 is 14 residues long. DNA for the CDR3: TGTGCCAGCAGCTTCTACGGAGGGCAATACGAGCAGTACTTC. Translated, it gives CASSFYGGQYEQYF.

The chain has TRBV19 and TRBJ1-5; D gene uncertain. CDR1 and CDR2 (germline): LNHDA, SQIVND (reference sequence). Trimming took off 6 bases at V and 4 bases at J, with 13 bases between the two ends. This CDR3 region has 14 residues. The CDR3 DNA reads as TGTGCCAGTAGCCTAAGACACCCGAATCAGCCCCAGCATTTT. Residues: CASSLRHPNQPQHF.

The V gene is TRBV6-5, the J gene TRBJ1-5; no definite D call. Germline lookup yields CDR1 MNHEY and CDR2 SVGAGI. V was pared by 4 bases and J by 0 bases, with 10 bases between. The CDR3 runs 15 residues. CDR3 sequence reads: CASSSGRYSNQPQHF. CDR3 in DNA: TGTGCCAGCAGTTCCGGACGGTATAGCAATCAGCCCCAGCATTTT.

This chain links TRBV14 with TRBJ2-1; the D is unclear. Per the germline V gene, CDR1 is SGHDN and CDR2 is FVKESK. Trimming took 4 bases from V and 12 from J, leaving 13 bases between them. The CDR3 is made up of 12 amino acids. CDR3 nucleotides: TGTGCCAGCAGCCCAGCAAATCCCAGGCAGTTCTTC. As protein: CASSPANPRQFF.

This clone was seen only once. The CDR3 sequence: CASSLGTETGELFF. CDR3 nucleotide sequence: TGTGCCAGCAGCTTAGGGACAGAGACCGGGGAGCTGTTTTTT. The chain recombines TRBV7-8 with TRBJ2-2; a possible D gene is TRBD1 (6 bases). Germline lookup yields CDR1 SGHVS and CDR2 FQNEAQ. The V and J ends lost 1 base and 5 bases respectively, with 8 bases between them. The length of the CDR3 is 14 residues. The entire variable domain, with the rest obtained from reference TRBV7-8 and TRBJ2-2, is as follows: GAGVSQSPRYKVAKRGQDVALRCDPISGHVSLFWYQQALGQGPEFLTYFQNEAQLDKSGLPSDRFFAERPEGSVSTLKIQRTQQEDSAVYLCASSLGTETGELFFGEGSRLTVL.

In this sample, this clone turned up once. The chain employs TRBV6-6 and TRBJ1-4; TRBD1 is a possible D gene (5 bases). Germline loops: CDR1 MNHNY, CDR2 SVGAGI (reference sequence). The CDR3 is made up of 12 amino acids. Between the trimmed V and J ends, which lost 8 bases and 8 bases, there was a span of 12 bases. The DNA of the CDR3 is TGTGCCAGCGGGGGAGGAGGAGAAAAACTGTTTTTT. It codes for CASGGGGEKLFF.